Presented here are 7 T cell receptor beta chains from one specimen sequenced in a study of identical twins (dated by TCRdb to 2016 to 2017). Library generation was performed with 5' RACE. The sequencer was an Illumina HiSeq 2000. TCRdb trimmed the raw reads at Q25, called clones with MiXCR and kept productive beta chains. Here each entry gathers all rows of one CDR3 protein and keeps the most common genes and DNA. The sample contains a few hundred thousand distinct CDR3 sequences, approximately 25% of them found a single time. The ten most abundant clones make up 2.5% to 3.5% of the sample. The same sample was also studied in work on T cells expressing NK-cell markers.

The sequenced sample was CD4+ T cells sorted from blood. The receptors were gathered from a woman aged 18 to 35 in good health.

This rearrangement joins TRBV7-2 to TRBJ2-7; D may correspond to TRBD1 or TRBD2 (5 bases each). The CDR3 is made up of 15 amino acids. Germline assignment: CDR1 SGHTA and CDR2 FQGNSA. Trimming left V 5 bases short and J 1 base short, with 15 bases between. CDR3 sequence reads: CASSTFGTTSYEQYF. The CDR3 DNA sequence: TGTGCCAGCAGCACGTTCGGGACGACTTCCTACGAGCAGTACTTC.

This clonotype was seen a handful of times. The chain employs TRBV14 and TRBJ1-6; D is uncertain. The ends were cut back, 4 bases at V and 8 bases at J, with 9 bases in the middle. There are 13 residues in the CDR3. Germline-derived CDR1 and CDR2 are SGHDN and FVKESK. CDR3 loop: CASSPWVYSPLHF. The CDR3 DNA is TGTGCCAGCAGCCCATGGGTCTATTCACCCCTCCACTTT.

DNA of the CDR3: TGCAGTGCTAGAGGTGTTCAGAACAATTTCGGAAATGAGCAGTTCTTC. Encoded protein: CSARGVQNNFGNEQFF. The chain carries TRBV20-1 and TRBJ2-1; D gene uncertain. Germline lookup yields CDR1 DFQATT and CDR2 SNEGSKA (reference sequence). This CDR3 is built from 16 residues. V lost 1 base, J lost 7 bases, and 20 bases lay in between.

This clonotype has only a few counts. The chain combines TRBV12-3 or TRBV12-4 with TRBJ1-3; 9 bases are shared with TRBD1. After removal of 6 bases from V and 4 bases from J, the junction contained 7 bases not matched to a gene. The CDR3 has 15 residues. In DNA, the CDR3 is TGTGCCAGCAGGACTTACACAGGGGGCGGAAACACCATATATTTT. It is translated as CASRTYTGGGNTIYF.

The chain is built from TRBV5-6 and TRBJ1-2, with no clear D. CDR3 size: 14 residues. CDR1 is SGHDT and CDR2 is YYEEEE in the germline V gene. Trimming stripped 3 bases from V and 3 bases from J, with 12 bases between. The CDR3 region has the DNA TGTGCCAGCAGCTCCTGGGTGACCCACTATGGCTACACCTTC. This gives the protein CASSSWVTHYGYTF.

This chain connects TRBV7-2 to TRBJ2-3, with 7 bases identical to TRBD1. The CDR3 has 14 amino acids. J was trimmed by 7 bases and V by 3 bases; bases with no gene match: 7. Looked up from germline, CDR1 is SGHTA and CDR2 is FQGNSA. The CDR3 DNA follows: TGTGCCAGCAGCTTGGGACAGCCCGGTTATACGCAGTATTTT. This gives the protein CASSLGQPGYTQYF.

This rearrangement joins TRBV29-1 to TRBJ1-5; D is uncertain. This CDR3 spans 13 amino acids. Trimming cost V 4 bases and J 3 bases, with 10 bases left between them. The V gene's germline CDR1 is SQVTM and CDR2 ANQGSEA. The CDR3, as DNA: TGCAGCGTTGGCTGGCAGATCAATCAGCCCCAGCATTTT. Amino acid sequence: CSVGWQINQPQHF.